This T cell receptor (beta chain) is from a study of T cell changes during pregnancy in multiple sclerosis. The germline CDR1 and CDR2 sequences are MNHEY and SMNVEV (reference sequence). Deletions cut 3 bases from V and 0 bases from J, with 15 bases between. This CDR3 is built from 17 residues. Sequencing used immunoSEQ multiplex PCR; TCRdb keeps in-frame clones, though not all of them. The sample lists some 87,000 clones; about 95% were seen once. This TCR was recovered from a female donor with multiple sclerosis, enrolled in a pregnancy study. Here the sequenced sample was peripheral blood, taken in the second trimester of pregnancy. This chain joins TRBV27 and TRBJ2-1, with D possibly being TRBD1 (6 bases). The CDR3 DNA is TGTGCCAGCAGTTTCCGAAACAGGGTTTTCTCCTACAATGAGCAGTTCTTC. Translation: CASSFRNRVFSYNEQFF.